Listed below are T cell receptor beta chains from one sample, sequenced in a study of cytomegalovirus exposure and HLA in healthy donors. Clones were read by immunoSEQ multiplex PCR, and TCRdb kept only the in-frame ones, dropping some. The sample shows 150,000 to 200,000 clones, around 81% of them seen only once. Material: PBMCs. All receptors derive from a woman aged 30 to 39 in good health and CMV-seropositive. CDR3s include the opening cysteine and the closing phenylalanine or tryptophan. Each record gives: V gene, clone size, D gene, J gene, CDR3 protein, CDR3 DNA. D genes are given only for firm matches. The size entry is marked missing in some rows and otherwise reads once, few, many or a size class.

>TRBV28|-|-|TRBJ2-1
CASSRDNEQFF
TGTGCCAGCAGTCGGGACAATGAGCAGTTCTTC
>TRBV9|-|TRBD1|TRBJ2-2
CASSGGQGMAGELFF
TGTGCCAGCAGCGGGGGACAGGGAATGGCCGGGGAGCTGTTTTTT
>TRBV11-2|-|-|TRBJ1-2
CASSFAPDSDYGYTF
TGTGCCAGCAGCTTTGCCCCGGACAGTGACTATGGCTACACCTTC
>TRBV5-5|few|-|TRBJ2-3
CASSLVVDTQYF
TGTGCCAGCAGCTTGGTAGTGGATACGCAGTATTTT
>TRBV30|-|-|TRBJ1-4
CAWSVQRVEKLFF
TGTGCCTGGAGTGTGCAGAGGGTTGAAAAACTGTTTTTT
>TRBV19|few|-|TRBJ2-7
CASNLTGTYEQYF
TGTGCCAGCAATTTAACAGGGACCTACGAGCAGTACTTC
>TRBV7-9|-|-|TRBJ1-6
CASSPTSGSPLHF
TGTGCCAGCAGCCCAACGTCGGGTTCACCCCTCCACTTT
>TRBV14|-|-|TRBJ2-1
CASSQDDWGEVF
TGTGCCAGCAGCCAAGATGATTGGGGCGAAGTCTTC
>TRBV5-1|-|TRBD2|TRBJ2-1
CASSLGGTSGTGQFF
TGCGCCAGCAGCTTGGGGGGCACTAGCGGCACTGGGCAGTTCTTC
>TRBV18|-|-|TRBJ2-1
CASSPLSDNEQFF
TGTGCCAGCTCACCACTGAGTGACAATGAGCAGTTCTTC